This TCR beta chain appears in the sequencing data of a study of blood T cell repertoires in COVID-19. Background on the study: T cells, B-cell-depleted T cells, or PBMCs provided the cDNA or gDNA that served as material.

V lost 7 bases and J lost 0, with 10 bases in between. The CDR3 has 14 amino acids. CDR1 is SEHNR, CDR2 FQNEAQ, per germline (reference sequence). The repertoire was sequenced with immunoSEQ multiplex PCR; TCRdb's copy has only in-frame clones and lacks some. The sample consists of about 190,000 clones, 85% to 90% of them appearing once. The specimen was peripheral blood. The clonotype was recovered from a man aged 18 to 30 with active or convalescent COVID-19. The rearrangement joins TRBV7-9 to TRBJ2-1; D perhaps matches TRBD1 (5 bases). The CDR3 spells CASTTDNSYNEQFF. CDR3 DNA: TGTGCCAGCACCACGGACAACTCCTACAATGAGCAGTTCTTC.